The entry below gives a single T cell receptor (beta chain) sequence along with its context. Its antigen is currently unknown. This sample's treatment: roughly 11-day PBMC culture with coronavirus spike peptide pools or control peptides (ViraFEST assay). First, ViraFEST expanded antigen-specific T cells with peptide pools, and next it sequenced the TCRs. The record originates from a study of vaccination and CD4 T cells after COVID-19. About the research overall: At a median around 92 days (range 35 to 161) after diagnosis, post-COVID samples were drawn. For post-vaccine samples, collection took place a median around 73 days after dose two, ranging from 14 to 241. Controls had a CEFX pool, an HIV-1 Nef pool, or no peptide added.

Sequenced with the Oncomine TCR Beta short-read assay was DNA taken from cultured CD4+ T cells. TCRdb used MiXCR to reprocess the PCR reads, holding one entry per CDR3 protein. The sample gives about 6,500 distinct CDR3 sequences, 18% of which show up once; around 20% is in the top ten. The TCR originated in a human donor who had recovered from COVID-19. Sequenced sample: CD4+ T cells from blood, cultured in vitro.

The CDR3 region is CATLPGTVNTEAFF. CDR3 DNA sequence: TGCGCCACTTTACCCGGGACAGTGAACACTGAAGCTTTCTTT. V gene TRBV10-2 combines with J gene TRBJ1-1; 7 bases line up with TRBD1. Per germline, CDR1 WSHSY and CDR2 SAAADI. This CDR3 contains 14 residues. Trimming cost V 10 bases and J 0 bases; bases outside gene matches: 8.